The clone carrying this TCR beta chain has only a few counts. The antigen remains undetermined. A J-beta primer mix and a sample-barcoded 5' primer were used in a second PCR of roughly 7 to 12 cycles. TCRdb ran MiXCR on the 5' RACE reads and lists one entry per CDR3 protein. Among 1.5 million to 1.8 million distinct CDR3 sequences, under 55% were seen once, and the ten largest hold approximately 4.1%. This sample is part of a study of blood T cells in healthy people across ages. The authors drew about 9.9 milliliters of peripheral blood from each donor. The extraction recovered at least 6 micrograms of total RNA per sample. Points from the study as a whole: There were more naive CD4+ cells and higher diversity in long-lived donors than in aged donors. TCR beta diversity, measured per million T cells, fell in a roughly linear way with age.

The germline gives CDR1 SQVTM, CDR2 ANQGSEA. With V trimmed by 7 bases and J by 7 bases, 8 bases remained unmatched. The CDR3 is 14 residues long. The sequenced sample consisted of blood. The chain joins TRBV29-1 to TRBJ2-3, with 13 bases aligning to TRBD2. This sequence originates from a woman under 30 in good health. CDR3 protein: CSGTSGSVRNTQYF. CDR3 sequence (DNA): TGCAGCGGGACTAGCGGGAGTGTGAGGAATACGCAGTATTTT.